Presented here are 2 T cell receptor beta chains from one specimen sequenced in a study of cytomegalovirus exposure and HLA in healthy donors. The primer mix had 60 Vbeta and 13 Jbeta primers. The protocol was immunoSEQ multiplex PCR, while the TCRdb copy is restricted to in-frame clones and leaves out a portion. The data hold around 120,000 clones, with 60% to 85% observed a single time. Input material: PBMCs. Source of these receptors: a woman between 35 and 50 years old in good health and CMV-seronegative.

The chain is built from TRBV7-3 and TRBJ2-5, with TRBD2 identical over 7 bases. Germline V gene sequence: CDR1 SGHTA, CDR2 FQGTGA. Trimming at V came to 4 bases and at J to 4 bases, leaving 12 bases not matched to a gene. The CDR3 runs to 16 residues. The CDR3 protein is CASSSNQRGEGETQYF. For the CDR3, the DNA is TGTGCCAGCAGCTCCAACCAGCGAGGGGAGGGAGAGACCCAGTACTTC.

In this sample, this clone turned up once. The chain recombines TRBV7-8 with TRBJ1-1; TRBD1 is a possible D gene (5 bases). Germline CDR1 is SGHVS and CDR2 is FQNEAQ. V was shortened by 5 bases and J by 1 base, with 11 bases between the two germline ends. The CDR3 has 14 residues. CDR3 DNA sequence: TGTGCCAGCAGCACCTCGACAGCGAACACTGAAGCTTTCTTT. Its protein product is CASSTSTANTEAFF.